This record concerns one T cell receptor beta chain sequence. The sample belongs to a study of human T cells and chemical hapten exposure. Overall study context: Throughout the approximately 24-week study, diphenylcyclopropenone was applied weekly to the patients' scalps.

Individual cDNA molecules had unique molecular identifiers attached to them by the library. TCRdb ran MiXCR on the RACE reads and lists one entry per CDR3 protein. The table records more than 150,000 distinct CDR3 sequences, almost 30% of them present only once. Time point here: pre-sensitization, week 0. Stated treatment: therapeutic diphenylcyclopropenone sensitization with weekly scalp DPC. Sequencing was performed on whole blood, taken in connection with sensitization to the hapten diphenylcyclopropenone (DPC). This sequence originates from a young woman with alopecia areata. Some clones in this sample may be carry-over from other donors' samples.

CDR3 sequence reads: CASSYWLAENTGELFF. The CDR3, as DNA: TGTGCCAGCAGTTACTGGCTAGCGGAGAACACCGGGGAGCTGTTTTTT. This chain uses TRBV6-2 or TRBV6-3 with TRBJ2-2; 7 bases match TRBD2. V lost 1 base, J lost 1 base, and 3 bases stayed unmatched. CDR1 and CDR2 from the germline V gene are MNHEY and SVGEGT. The CDR3 loop spans 16 amino acids.